This T cell receptor (beta chain) is drawn from a study of early T cells in non-severe SARS-CoV-2 infection. Whole-study context: Chains stayed unpaired after sequencing of bulk RNA from unsorted whole blood.

The table lists this clonotype with many counts. The antigen remains unidentified. V lost 4 bases and J lost 6, with 16 bases in between. From germline, CDR1 is DFQATT and CDR2 SNEGSKA (reference sequence). The CDR3 runs to 14 residues. Separate cDNA molecules each had unique molecular identifiers attached to them. TCRdb analysed the 5' RACE reads with MiXCR anew, one entry per CDR3 protein. The sample gives more than 25,000 distinct CDR3 sequences, 5% to 5.5% of which show up once; around 1% is in the top ten. Study results and limitations: Using VDJdb, the matching emphasized anti-spike CD8 responses while missing private and CD4 specificities.

This TCR came from an adult who was a healthcare worker with PCR-confirmed SARS-CoV-2 infection or an uninfected control (not recorded which). Sequenced sample: whole blood. This chain connects TRBV20-1 to TRBJ1-5, with D perhaps matching TRBD1 (5 bases). The CDR3 region has the DNA TGCAGTGCTACGGGACGGAGCCGCGGTCAGCCCCAGCATTTT. Translation gives CSATGRSRGQPQHF.